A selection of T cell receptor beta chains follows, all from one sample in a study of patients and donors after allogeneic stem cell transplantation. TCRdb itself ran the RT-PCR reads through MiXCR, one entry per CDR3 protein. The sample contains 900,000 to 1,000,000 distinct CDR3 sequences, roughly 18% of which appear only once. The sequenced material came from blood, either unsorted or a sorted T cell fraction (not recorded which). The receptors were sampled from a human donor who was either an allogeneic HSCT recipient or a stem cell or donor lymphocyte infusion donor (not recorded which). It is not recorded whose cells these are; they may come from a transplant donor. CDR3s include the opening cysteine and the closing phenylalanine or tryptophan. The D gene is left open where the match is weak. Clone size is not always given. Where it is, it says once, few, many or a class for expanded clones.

DNA: TGCGCCAGCAGCCTGACTAGCGGGAGGGCCGTAGGGTCCTACGAGCAGTACTTC
CDR3: CASSLTSGRAVGSYEQYF
V: TRBV5-1
size: NA
J: TRBJ2-7
D: TRBD2

DNA: TGTGCCAGCAGACCGGGACAGATAAACACCGGGGAGCTGTTTTTT
CDR3: CASRPGQINTGELFF
V: TRBV6-1
size: NA
J: TRBJ2-2
D: TRBD1

DNA: TGTGCCAGCAGTTTATCGATACTTTCTCGCCTTTTCTACTTC
CDR3: CASSLSILSRLFYF
V: TRBV27
size: NA
J: TRBJ2-5
D: NA

DNA: TGTGCCAGCAGCTACACAGGGAGCTATGAAAAACTGTTTTTT
CDR3: CASSYTGSYEKLFF
V: TRBV7-2
size: NA
J: TRBJ1-4
D: NA

DNA: TGTGCCAGCAGCGGGAGAATGGAGCGTGGGCCCCAGCATTTT
CDR3: CASSGRMERGPQHF
V: TRBV9
size: few
J: TRBJ1-5
D: NA

DNA: TGTGCCAGCAGTCCTACAAGTCGGGCAGATAATTCACCCCTCCACTTT
CDR3: CASSPTSRADNSPLHF
V: TRBV6-1
size: NA
J: TRBJ1-6
D: NA

DNA: TGTGCCAGCAGTCTAGGACAGGGCAGCTTCTTC
CDR3: CASSLGQGSFF
V: TRBV12-3/TRBV12-4
size: few
J: TRBJ1-2
D: TRBD1

DNA: TGTGCCAGCAGTTTATTGGGTAGGGGGGACACTGAAGCTTTCTTT
CDR3: CASSLLGRGDTEAFF
V: TRBV12-3/TRBV12-4
size: NA
J: TRBJ1-1
D: NA

DNA: TGTGCCAGCAGCCAGGACCAAGGCACCCCCGGAGAGCAGTACTTC
CDR3: CASSQDQGTPGEQYF
V: TRBV7-2
size: few
J: TRBJ2-7
D: NA

DNA: TGTGCCAGCAGTTACTCCTCTAGCGGGGGTAATGAGCAGTTCTTC
CDR3: CASSYSSSGGNEQFF
V: TRBV12-3/TRBV12-4
size: many
J: TRBJ2-1
D: TRBD2

DNA: TGTGCCAGCAGGTTGGAGGCCGGGGAGCTGTTTTTT
CDR3: CASRLEAGELFF
V: TRBV2
size: many
J: TRBJ2-2
D: NA

DNA: TGTGCCAGCAGCTCCCCCGGGGGACAAGCTTTCTTT
CDR3: CASSSPGGQAFF
V: TRBV7-2
size: few
J: TRBJ1-1
D: NA

DNA: TGCAGTGCTAGAGATTATTTGGAGCGGGCACGCTCCTACAATGAGCAGTTCTTC
CDR3: CSARDYLERARSYNEQFF
V: TRBV20-1
size: few
J: TRBJ2-1
D: NA

DNA: TGTGCCACCTCACCGGGACTAGCGGGGGTTCACACAGATACGCAGTATTTT
CDR3: CATSPGLAGVHTDTQYF
V: TRBV25-1
size: NA
J: TRBJ2-3
D: TRBD2

DNA: TGTGCCATCAGTGAAAGTCAGGGAAAAGAGACCCAGTACTTC
CDR3: CAISESQGKETQYF
V: TRBV10-3
size: few
J: TRBJ2-5
D: NA

DNA: TGTGCCAGCAGCTTTAGGGACGGACGGGGCATTACCGGGGAGCTGTTTTTT
CDR3: CASSFRDGRGITGELFF
V: TRBV7-2
size: NA
J: TRBJ2-2
D: NA

DNA: TGTGCCAGCAGCCAGGGACTAGCGGGGCAGTATGAGCAGTTCTTC
CDR3: CASSQGLAGQYEQFF
V: TRBV7-9
size: NA
J: TRBJ2-1
D: TRBD2

DNA: TGTGCCAGCAGCCAAGAACTCACCCGTAACTCCTACGAGCAGTACTTC
CDR3: CASSQELTRNSYEQYF
V: TRBV14
size: once
J: TRBJ2-7
D: NA

DNA: TGTGCCAGCACCCCGGCGGTGGCAACTGGGGCCAACGTCCTGACTTTC
CDR3: CASTPAVATGANVLTF
V: TRBV2
size: few
J: TRBJ2-6
D: NA

DNA: TGCGCCAGCAGCTTGGATAGACGCACAGATACGCAGTATTTT
CDR3: CASSLDRRTDTQYF
V: TRBV5-1
size: NA
J: TRBJ2-3
D: NA

DNA: TGTGCCAGCAGTTCCAATCATCGACCTGTGAAGAATTCACCCCTCCACTTT
CDR3: CASSSNHRPVKNSPLHF
V: TRBV6-2/TRBV6-3
size: NA
J: TRBJ1-6
D: NA

DNA: TGTGCCAGCTCACCCCGGGACGTCACCTACGAGCAGTACTTC
CDR3: CASSPRDVTYEQYF
V: TRBV18
size: NA
J: TRBJ2-7
D: NA

DNA: TGTGCCAGCAGCGTAGGTCCCGAGGAGCCCCAGCATTTT
CDR3: CASSVGPEEPQHF
V: TRBV9
size: NA
J: TRBJ1-5
D: NA

DNA: TGTGCCAGCAGCCTCCTAGCGGGAGCTAGCACAGATACGCAGTATTTT
CDR3: CASSLLAGASTDTQYF
V: TRBV7-9
size: many
J: TRBJ2-3
D: TRBD2

DNA: TGTGCCATCAGTGAGTCGTCGCGGACTAGCGTGAACAATGAGCAGTTCTTC
CDR3: CAISESSRTSVNNEQFF
V: TRBV10-3
size: NA
J: TRBJ2-1
D: TRBD2

DNA: TGCAGCGTTCGTCCTCCCTACGAGCAGTACTTC
CDR3: CSVRPPYEQYF
V: TRBV29-1
size: few
J: TRBJ2-7
D: NA

DNA: TGTGCCAGCTGGGAACTAGCGGGTTCCACAGATACGCAGTATTTT
CDR3: CASWELAGSTDTQYF
V: TRBV2
size: NA
J: TRBJ2-3
D: TRBD2

DNA: TGTGCCAGCAGCCCACGGTGGACTAGCGGTAATGAGCAGTTCTTC
CDR3: CASSPRWTSGNEQFF
V: TRBV9
size: few
J: TRBJ2-1
D: TRBD2

DNA: TGTGCCAGCAGTGGGCGGAACCGAAACATTCAGTACTTC
CDR3: CASSGRNRNIQYF
V: TRBV7-2
size: few
J: TRBJ2-4
D: NA

DNA: TGTGCCAGCAGCGAGCCAACGGACAGGCGGGATACGCAGTATTTT
CDR3: CASSEPTDRRDTQYF
V: TRBV6-2/TRBV6-3
size: few
J: TRBJ2-3
D: TRBD1

DNA: TGTGCCAGCAGGCGCCCACGGCCAGATACGCAGTATTTT
CDR3: CASRRPRPDTQYF
V: TRBV2
size: NA
J: TRBJ2-3
D: NA

DNA: TGTGCCAGCACCCCACTAGCGGGAGTCGCCTACAATGAGCAGTTCTTC
CDR3: CASTPLAGVAYNEQFF
V: TRBV12-3/TRBV12-4
size: few
J: TRBJ2-1
D: TRBD2

DNA: TGCAGCGCTAAATGGGGGAGCAATCAGCCCCAGCATTTT
CDR3: CSAKWGSNQPQHF
V: TRBV29-1
size: few
J: TRBJ1-5
D: NA

DNA: TGTGCCAGCAGGGTGACAGGGGGCCTTGAAAAACTGTTTTTT
CDR3: CASRVTGGLEKLFF
V: TRBV12-3/TRBV12-4
size: NA
J: TRBJ1-4
D: TRBD1

DNA: TGTGCCAGCAGAGACCCTTTGGGCAGGGGTACGTACGAGCAGTACTTC
CDR3: CASRDPLGRGTYEQYF
V: TRBV6-1
size: NA
J: TRBJ2-7
D: NA

DNA: TGCGCCAGCAGGCCACCGGACAGCTCCTACGAGCAGTACTTC
CDR3: CASRPPDSSYEQYF
V: TRBV5-1
size: NA
J: TRBJ2-7
D: NA

DNA: TGCAGTGCCAGGCGCCCACTCAACAATGAGCAGTTCTTC
CDR3: CSARRPLNNEQFF
V: TRBV20-1
size: few
J: TRBJ2-1
D: NA

DNA: TGTGCCAGCAGCCCCTTGCCAGGGGCATGGCAGCCCCAGCATTTT
CDR3: CASSPLPGAWQPQHF
V: TRBV7-9
size: NA
J: TRBJ1-5
D: NA

DNA: TGTGCCAGCTCAACAATCACAGGGGGCTGGGAGACCCAGTACTTC
CDR3: CASSTITGGWETQYF
V: TRBV18
size: NA
J: TRBJ2-5
D: TRBD1

DNA: TGCAGTGCAAGGGACACATTGAGCTCCTACGAGCAGTACTTC
CDR3: CSARDTLSSYEQYF
V: TRBV20-1
size: NA
J: TRBJ2-7
D: NA

DNA: TGTGCCAGCTCACCTCCGGGACTCCATAACACCGGGGAGCTGTTTTTT
CDR3: CASSPPGLHNTGELFF
V: TRBV18
size: NA
J: TRBJ2-2
D: NA

DNA: TGCAGTGCTAGACCGCTAGGCCATGAGCAGTTCTTC
CDR3: CSARPLGHEQFF
V: TRBV20-1
size: NA
J: TRBJ2-1
D: NA

DNA: TGCGCCAGCAGCTACGACGCGTCCACAGGGAGCGGCTACACCTTC
CDR3: CASSYDASTGSGYTF
V: TRBV5-1
size: few
J: TRBJ1-2
D: NA

DNA: TGTGCCAGCAGTTGGCCCACGGTGAAAAACATTCAGTACTTC
CDR3: CASSWPTVKNIQYF
V: TRBV6-2/TRBV6-3
size: NA
J: TRBJ2-4
D: NA

DNA: TGCGCCAGCAGCTTGTATCTAGCCTCGAACACCGGGGAGCTGTTTTTT
CDR3: CASSLYLASNTGELFF
V: TRBV5-1
size: NA
J: TRBJ2-2
D: NA

DNA: TGTGCCATCAGTGTTACAGGGCGCAGCTATGGCTACACCTTC
CDR3: CAISVTGRSYGYTF
V: TRBV10-3
size: few
J: TRBJ1-2
D: NA

DNA: TGCAGCGTCGTGAGGACAAGGGGAAGACCAGATACGCAGTATTTT
CDR3: CSVVRTRGRPDTQYF
V: TRBV29-1
size: NA
J: TRBJ2-3
D: NA

DNA: TGTGCCAGCACCGCGACAGGGCAACGCGAGCAGTACTTC
CDR3: CASTATGQREQYF
V: TRBV6-6
size: once
J: TRBJ2-7
D: TRBD1

DNA: TGTGCCAGTAGTAAGTTAGCGGGAGCGTCGGGGGATACGCAGTATTTT
CDR3: CASSKLAGASGDTQYF
V: TRBV19
size: NA
J: TRBJ2-3
D: TRBD2

DNA: TGTGCCATCAGTGATCCGGGACGAACCTCTAACTACGAGCAGTACTTC
CDR3: CAISDPGRTSNYEQYF
V: TRBV10-3
size: few
J: TRBJ2-7
D: NA